Ten or more counts support the clone carrying this T cell receptor (beta chain). Its antigen is as yet unknown. This specimen comes from a study of T cell repertoires in cytomegalovirus infection. Study-wide background: An indication of both CMV infection and matching HLA type came from public TCR beta signatures.

MiXCR, applied by TCRdb to the reads, yields one record per CDR3 protein. Here the sample spans approximately 500,000 distinct CDR3 sequences, more than 15% being singletons. Notes on the study in general: Within the response measured ex vivo, HLA-C-restricted CMV-specific TCR beta clonotypes were dominant.

The V gene's germline CDR1 is LNHDA and CDR2 SQIVND (reference sequence). This CDR3 comprises 15 residues. Trimming stripped 10 bases from V and 4 bases from J, with 21 bases between. The genes are TRBV19 and TRBJ2-3; D possibly matches TRBD1 or TRBD2 (6 bases each). Sequencing was done on a sample of CD8+ T cells from PBMCs. The clonotype was recovered from a human donor in good health (CMV status not recorded). Some clones in this sample may be carry-over from other donors' samples. The CDR3 DNA sequence: TGTGCCATCGAGATGCGGGACATATTTGCAGATACGCAGTATTTT. As protein: CAIEMRDIFADTQYF.